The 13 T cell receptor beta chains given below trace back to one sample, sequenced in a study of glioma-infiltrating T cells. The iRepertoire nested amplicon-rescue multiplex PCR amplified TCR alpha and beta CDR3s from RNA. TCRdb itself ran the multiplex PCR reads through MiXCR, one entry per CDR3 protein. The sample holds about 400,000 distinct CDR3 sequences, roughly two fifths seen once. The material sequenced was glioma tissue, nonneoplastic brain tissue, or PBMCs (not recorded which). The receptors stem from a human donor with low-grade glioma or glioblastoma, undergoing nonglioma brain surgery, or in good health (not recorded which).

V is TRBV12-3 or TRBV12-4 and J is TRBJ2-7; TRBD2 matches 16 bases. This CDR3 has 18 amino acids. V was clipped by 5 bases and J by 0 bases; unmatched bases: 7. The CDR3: CASSVGLAGGIVSYEQYF. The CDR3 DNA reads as TGTGCCAGCAGTGTGGGACTAGCGGGAGGGATCGTCTCCTACGAGCAGTACTTC.

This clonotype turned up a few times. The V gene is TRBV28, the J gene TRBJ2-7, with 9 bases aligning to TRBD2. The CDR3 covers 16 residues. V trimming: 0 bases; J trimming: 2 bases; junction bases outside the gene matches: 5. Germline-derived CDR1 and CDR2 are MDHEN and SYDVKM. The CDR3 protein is CASSLWETSGPYEQYF. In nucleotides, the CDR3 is TGTGCCAGCAGTTTATGGGAGACTAGCGGCCCCTACGAGCAGTACTTC.

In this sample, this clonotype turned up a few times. This chain's CDR3 is CASSLDHEQFF. CDR3 bases: TGTGCCAGCAGCTTGGACCATGAGCAGTTCTTC. The V gene is TRBV11-3, the J gene TRBJ2-1; no clear D gene. The CDR3 totals 11 residues. V was cut by 3 bases and J by 8 bases, with 5 bases left in between. Germline loops: CDR1 SGHNT, CDR2 YENEEA.

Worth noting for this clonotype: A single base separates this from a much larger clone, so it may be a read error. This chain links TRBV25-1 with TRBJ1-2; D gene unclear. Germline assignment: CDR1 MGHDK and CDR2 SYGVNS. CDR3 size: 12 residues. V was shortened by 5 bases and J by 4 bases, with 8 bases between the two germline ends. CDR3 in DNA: TGTGCCAGCAGTAGATCGTCCTATGGCTACACCTTC. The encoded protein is CASSRSSYGYTF.

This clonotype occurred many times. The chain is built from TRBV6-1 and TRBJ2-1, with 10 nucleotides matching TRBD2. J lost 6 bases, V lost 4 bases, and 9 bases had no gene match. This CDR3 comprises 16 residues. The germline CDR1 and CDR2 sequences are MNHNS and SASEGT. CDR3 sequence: CASSALAGVVFNEQFF. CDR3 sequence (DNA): TGTGCCAGCAGTGCCCTAGCGGGGGTGGTTTTCAATGAGCAGTTCTTC.

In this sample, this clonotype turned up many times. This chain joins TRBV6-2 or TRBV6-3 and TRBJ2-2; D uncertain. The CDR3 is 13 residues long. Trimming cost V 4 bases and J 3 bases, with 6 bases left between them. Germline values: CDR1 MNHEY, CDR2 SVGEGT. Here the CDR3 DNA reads TGTGCCAGCAGTTCCACCTACACCGGGGAGCTGTTTTTT. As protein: CASSSTYTGELFF.

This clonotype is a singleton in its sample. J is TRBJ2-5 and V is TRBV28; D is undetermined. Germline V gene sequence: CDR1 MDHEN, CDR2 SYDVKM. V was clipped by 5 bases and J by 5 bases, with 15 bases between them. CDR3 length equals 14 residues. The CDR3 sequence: CASSRAHARETQYF. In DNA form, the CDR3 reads TGTGCCAGCAGTCGGGCACATGCTAGGGAGACCCAGTACTTC.

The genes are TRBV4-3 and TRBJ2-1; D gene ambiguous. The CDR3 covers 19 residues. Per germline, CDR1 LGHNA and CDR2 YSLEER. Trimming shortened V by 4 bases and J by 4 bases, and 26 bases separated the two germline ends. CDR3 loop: CASSLDSLRPRPNYNEQFF. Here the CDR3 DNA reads TGCGCCAGCAGCCTAGATAGTCTGCGGCCCCGACCCAATTACAATGAGCAGTTCTTC.

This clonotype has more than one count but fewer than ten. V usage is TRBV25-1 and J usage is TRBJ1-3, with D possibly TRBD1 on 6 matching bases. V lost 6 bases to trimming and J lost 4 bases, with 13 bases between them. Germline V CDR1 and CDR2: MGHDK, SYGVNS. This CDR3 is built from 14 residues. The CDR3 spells CASRMDSFGNTIYF. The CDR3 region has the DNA TGTGCCAGCAGGATGGACAGCTTCGGAAACACCATATATTTT.

The CDR3 loop is CASTLGVRVWHEQYF. CDR3 sequence (DNA): TGTGCCAGCACCCTCGGGGTCAGGGTCTGGCACGAGCAGTACTTC. This chain uses TRBV7-2 with TRBJ2-7; D could derive from TRBD1 or TRBD2 (5 bases each). The CDR3 runs 15 residues. Germline values: CDR1 SGHTA, CDR2 FQGNSA. The V gene lost 7 bases and the J gene lost 5 bases, with 21 bases spanning the gap. Based on the CDR3 plus reference TRBV7-2 and TRBJ2-7, the full variable domain is GAGVSQSPSNKVTEKGKDVELRCDPISGHTALYWYRQSLGQGLEFLIYFQGNSAPDKSGLPSDRFSAERTGGSVSTLTIQRTQQEDSAVYLCASTLGVRVWHEQYFGPGTRLTVT.

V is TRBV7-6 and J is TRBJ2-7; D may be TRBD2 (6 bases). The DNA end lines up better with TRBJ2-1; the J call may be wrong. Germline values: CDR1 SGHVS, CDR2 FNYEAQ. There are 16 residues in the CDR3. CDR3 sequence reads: CASSLPRAMGGNEQFF. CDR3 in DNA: TGTGCCAGCAGCTTACCAAGGGCCATGGGAGGCAATGAGCAGTTCTTC.

The CDR3 sequence is CASRTEGNQPQHF. Here the CDR3 DNA reads TGTGCCAGCAGGACAGAGGGCAATCAGCCCCAGCATTTT. The chain couples TRBV2 to TRBJ1-5, with a weak D call TRBD1 (5 bases). The ends were cut back, 6 bases at V and 2 bases at J, with 8 bases in the middle. Per germline, CDR1 SNHLY and CDR2 FYNNEI. This CDR3 comprises 13 residues.

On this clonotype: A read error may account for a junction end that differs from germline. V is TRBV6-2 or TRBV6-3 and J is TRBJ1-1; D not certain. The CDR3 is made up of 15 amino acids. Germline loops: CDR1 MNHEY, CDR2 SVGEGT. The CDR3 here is CARSYPRPLNTEAFF. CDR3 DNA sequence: TGTGCCAGAAGTTACCCGAGACCGCTGAACACTGAAGCTTTCTTT.